Presented here are 32 T cell receptor beta chains from one specimen sequenced in a study of OX40 agonist ivuxolimab in advanced cancers. Repertoires were generated with immunoSEQ multiplex PCR, while TCRdb's copy carries only in-frame clones and drops some. This table holds around 68,000 clones, 91% found once. Sequenced here: CD4+ or CD8+ T cells sorted from blood, sampled in a trial of the OX40 agonist ivuxolimab. The origin of the receptors is an adult with an advanced solid tumor such as melanoma, head and neck, liver or kidney cancer.

The V gene is TRBV7-6, the J gene TRBJ2-7; TRBD1 agrees at 8 bases. The V gene end was trimmed by 1 base and the J gene end by 4 bases; junction bases not matched to a gene: 9. This CDR3 region has 16 residues. CDR1 SGHVS and CDR2 FNYEAQ come from the germline V gene. The CDR3 is CASSLVRDRIGYEQYF. The CDR3, as DNA: TGTGCCAGCAGCTTAGTCCGGGACAGGATTGGGTACGAGCAGTACTTC.

The chain couples TRBV10-2 to TRBJ1-1, with D perhaps TRBD1 (5 bases). The germline V gene encodes CDR1 WSHSY and CDR2 SAAADI. The CDR3 loop spans 14 amino acids. The germline V and J ends were trimmed by 3 bases and 0 bases, with 8 bases remaining between them. CDR3 residues: CASSDAGMNTEAFF. CDR3 in DNA: TGCGCCAGCAGTGATGCAGGGATGAACACTGAAGCTTTCTTT.

The chain is built from TRBV5-4 and TRBJ1-4, with TRBD1 matching over 10 bases. The length of the CDR3 is 17 residues. With 0 bases clipped from V and 4 bases from J, the junction kept 6 bases outside the gene matches. Germline CDR1 SGHNT, CDR2 YYREEE (reference sequence). CDR3 protein: CASSLGGQGTSNEKLFF. In nucleotides, the CDR3 is TGTGCCAGCAGCTTGGGGGGACAGGGGACGAGTAATGAAAAACTGTTTTTT.

In its sample, this clone was seen once. This chain links TRBV11-3 with TRBJ1-2; a possible D gene is TRBD1 (6 bases). The CDR3 has 16 residues. Germline V gene sequence: CDR1 SGHNT, CDR2 YENEEA. Trimming shortened V by 0 bases and J by 8 bases, and 19 bases separated the two germline ends. The CDR3 loop is CASSLDHHIRQAGYTF. The DNA for the CDR3 is TGTGCCAGCAGCTTAGACCACCATATCAGACAGGCAGGCTACACCTTC.

This clone was recorded once. The chain employs TRBV11-2 and TRBJ2-1, with a weak D call TRBD2 (6 bases). Germline loops: CDR1 SGHAT, CDR2 FQNNGV. The CDR3 extends over 15 amino acids. The germline V and J ends were trimmed by 5 bases and 4 bases, with 15 bases remaining between them. The CDR3 coding sequence is TGTGCCAGCAGCCCACACCGGGACTTGTACAATGAGCAGTTCTTC. Translating it yields CASSPHRDLYNEQFF.

The chain is built from TRBV6-5 and TRBJ1-1; 9 bases fit TRBD1. This CDR3 is built from 15 residues. V was clipped by 5 bases and J by 5 bases; unmatched bases: 9. Germline V gene data show CDR1 as MNHEY and CDR2 as SVGAGI. The CDR3 nucleotides read TGTGCCAGCAGTCCGACAGGGGGTGTAAGGACTGAAGCTTTCTTT. This sequence encodes CASSPTGGVRTEAFF.

The rearrangement links TRBV2 to TRBJ1-1, with 9 bases fitting TRBD1. The CDR3 consists of 14 residues. V gave up 6 bases and J gave up 5 bases; unmatched junction bases: 7. From germline, CDR1 is SNHLY and CDR2 FYNNEI. CDR3 nucleotides: TGTGCCAGCAGACCACAGGGGGCAAGTACTGAAGCTTTCTTT. Protein: CASRPQGASTEAFF. Based on the CDR3 plus reference TRBV2 and TRBJ1-1, the full variable domain is EPEVTQTPSHQVTQMGQEVILRCVPISNHLYFYWYRQILGQKVEFLVSFYNNEISEKSEIFDDQFSVERPDGSNFTLKIRSTKLEDSAMYFCASRPQGASTEAFFGQGTRLTVV.

The rearrangement uses TRBV27 and TRBJ1-2; 7 nucleotides align to TRBD1. From germline, CDR1 is MNHEY and CDR2 SMNVEV (reference sequence). V shed 6 bases, J shed 8 bases, and the junction held 9 bases outside the gene matches. The CDR3 runs 13 residues. The CDR3 region has the DNA TGTGCCAGCAGACAACAGGGACAGTGGGGCTACACCTTC. Protein: CASRQQGQWGYTF.

This clone has just one count. This rearrangement joins TRBV6-1 to TRBJ2-7; the match to TRBD2 covers 11 bases. This CDR3 has 14 amino acids. V shed 6 bases, J shed 2 bases, and the junction held 3 bases outside the gene matches. Germline CDR1 and CDR2: MNHNS and SASEGT. The CDR3 is CASRLAGATYEQYF. As DNA, the CDR3 is TGTGCCAGCAGACTAGCGGGAGCCACCTACGAGCAGTACTTC.

For the CDR3, the DNA is TGTGCCAGCTCGTCGAGGCGGGGAACCACGGGGAACGAGCAGTACTTC. This codes for CASSSRRGTTGNEQYF. This chain connects TRBV2 to TRBJ2-7, with D perhaps matching TRBD2 (6 bases). V was pared by 8 bases and J by 5 bases, with 25 bases between. Germline V CDR1 and CDR2: SNHLY, FYNNEI. The CDR3 is 16 amino acids.

The chain combines TRBV19 with TRBJ2-2; a possible D gene is TRBD2 (5 bases). The CDR3 extends over 14 amino acids. CDR1 is LNHDA, CDR2 SQIVND, per germline (reference sequence). The V end was cut by 8 bases, the J end by 4 bases, with 14 bases between. The CDR3, as DNA: TGTGCCAGTCGGACTGGAACGACCACCGGGGAGCTGTTTTTT. The encoded protein is CASRTGTTTGELFF.

The count of this clone is one. This chain connects TRBV5-4 to TRBJ1-2; possibly TRBD1 for D (5 bases). This CDR3 spans 15 amino acids. Trimming took off 3 bases at V and 0 bases at J, with 12 bases between the two ends. Germline loops: CDR1 SGHNT, CDR2 YYREEE (reference sequence). The CDR3: CASSWDGRTNYGYTF. The CDR3 nucleotides read TGTGCCAGCAGCTGGGACGGACGGACTAACTATGGCTACACCTTC.

The chain couples TRBV18 to TRBJ1-1, with TRBD1 matching 8 bases. CDR1 KGHSH and CDR2 LQKENI come from the germline V gene. The CDR3 has 16 amino acids. Germline trimming cut 2 bases from V and 0 bases from J; bases unmatched to any gene: 5. The CDR3 reads CASSPGRQGMNTEAFF. Written as DNA, the CDR3 is TGTGCCAGCTCACCAGGCCGACAGGGGATGAACACTGAAGCTTTCTTT.

Comment on this clone: At the DNA level, this CDR3 is encoded by other sequences in the same sample as well. The CDR3 loop is CASSFGTVTYEQYF. CDR3 nucleotide sequence: TGTGCCAGCAGCTTTGGGACGGTAACCTACGAGCAGTACTTC. The chain joins TRBV5-6 to TRBJ2-7; either TRBD1 or TRBD2 may fit D (5 bases each). The CDR3 extends over 14 amino acids. Germline lookup yields CDR1 SGHDT and CDR2 YYEEEE. V was clipped by 2 bases and J by 2 bases, with 11 bases between them.

The chain couples TRBV5-1 to TRBJ2-5; the D gene is possibly TRBD1 (6 bases). Deletions cut 0 bases from V and 2 bases from J, with 14 bases between. CDR1 SGHRS and CDR2 YFSETQ come from the germline V gene. This CDR3 is built from 16 residues. This chain's CDR3 is CASSLAALGAQETQYF. The CDR3 region has the DNA TGCGCCAGCAGCTTGGCGGCGCTGGGGGCACAAGAGACCCAGTACTTC.

The chain has TRBV7-6 and TRBJ1-5; TRBD1 is a possible D gene (6 bases). Trimming left V 1 base short and J 5 bases short, with 21 bases between. This CDR3 has 18 residues. Germline CDR1 SGHVS, CDR2 FNYEAQ. The CDR3 is CASSLEPGKGVADQPQHF. CDR3 in DNA: TGTGCCAGCAGCTTAGAGCCGGGTAAGGGGGTAGCGGATCAGCCCCAGCATTTT. The full variable domain, rest sourced from reference TRBV7-6 and TRBJ1-5, is GAGVSQSPRYKVTKRGQDVALRCDPISGHVSLYWYRQALGQGPEFLTYFNYEAQQDKSGLPNDRFSAERPEGSISTLTIQRTEQRDSAMYRCASSLEPGKGVADQPQHFGDGTRLSIL.

The CDR3 coding sequence is TGTGCCACCAGCAGAGTAACGAACACCGGGGAGCTGTTTTTT. It translates to CATSRVTNTGELFF. The rearrangement uses TRBV15 and TRBJ2-2; D is undetermined. V was shortened by 1 base and J by 0 bases, with 3 bases between the two germline ends. Germline values: CDR1 LNHNV, CDR2 YYDKDF (reference sequence). CDR3 length equals 14 residues.

This clone has just a few counts. The genes are TRBV29-1 and TRBJ2-7; 7 nucleotides match TRBD2. The CDR3 has 13 amino acids. Trimming at V came to 8 bases and at J to 2 bases, leaving 9 bases not matched to a gene. The germline gives CDR1 SQVTM, CDR2 ANQGSEA. CDR3 loop: CSPRLAVTYEQYF. DNA of the CDR3: TGCAGCCCCCGCCTAGCGGTAACCTACGAGCAGTACTTC.

J is TRBJ1-2 and V is TRBV28; D is uncertain. CDR1 and CDR2 from the germline V gene are MDHEN and SYDVKM. V was shortened by 8 bases and J by 7 bases, with 23 bases between the two germline ends. This CDR3 spans 15 amino acids. The CDR3 coding sequence is TGTGCCAGCCTCGTTAAAGCTACCGTGGGAGGTGGCTACACCTTC. Amino acids: CASLVKATVGGGYTF.

The chain recombines TRBV6-5 with TRBJ1-6; the D gene is possibly TRBD1 (5 bases). The V gene lost 7 bases and the J gene lost 7 bases, with 8 bases spanning the gap. Germline V gives CDR1 MNHEY, CDR2 SVGAGI. CDR3 length: 12 amino acids. The CDR3 spells CASMRGNSPLHF. The CDR3 coding sequence is TGTGCCAGCATGAGGGGCAATTCACCCCTCCACTTT.

The chain has TRBV19 and TRBJ1-1; D remains unclear. The CDR3 contains 15 residues. The V gene lost 1 base and the J gene lost 0 bases, with 9 bases spanning the gap. Per the germline V gene, CDR1 is LNHDA and CDR2 is SQIVND (reference sequence). DNA for the CDR3: TGTGCCAGTAGTATAGGGGCGGGAATGAACACTGAAGCTTTCTTT. Encoded protein: CASSIGAGMNTEAFF.

The rearrangement links TRBV20-1 to TRBJ1-1; no clear D gene. The CDR3 is made up of 11 amino acids. Deletions cut 0 bases from V and 13 bases from J, with 12 bases between. The germline V gene encodes CDR1 DFQATT and CDR2 SNEGSKA (reference sequence). The CDR3 loop is CSAREGIMLFF. The CDR3 coding sequence is TGCAGTGCTAGAGAGGGGATAATGCTTTTCTTT.

The CDR3 coding sequence is TGTGCCAGCAGCGACCCCCGGGGACTAGCGGGAGAGACCCAGTACTTC. Translated, it gives CASSDPRGLAGETQYF. This chain uses TRBV7-9 with TRBJ2-5, with 12 bases aligning to TRBD2. V was clipped by 5 bases and J by 4 bases; unmatched bases: 8. This CDR3 is 16 amino acids long. Looked up from germline, CDR1 is SEHNR and CDR2 is FQNEAQ (reference sequence).

This clone was found once. The chain employs TRBV28 and TRBJ1-2; D is uncertain. There are 13 residues in the CDR3. Trimming stripped 5 bases from V and 4 bases from J, with 11 bases between. Germline lookup yields CDR1 MDHEN and CDR2 SYDVKM. CDR3 protein: CASSRQSGYGYTF. The CDR3 DNA reads TGTGCCAGCAGTCGCCAGTCGGGCTATGGCTACACCTTC.

The rearrangement joins TRBV5-5 to TRBJ2-3; D gene ambiguous. Between the trimmed V and J ends, which lost 1 base and 3 bases, there was a span of 3 bases. The germline CDR1 and CDR2 sequences are SGHKS and YYEKEE (reference sequence). The CDR3 spans 12 residues. The CDR3 sequence: CASSLTTDTQYF. In DNA form, the CDR3 reads TGTGCCAGCAGCTTGACAACAGATACGCAGTATTTT. Full variable domain (missing parts from reference TRBV5-5 and TRBJ2-3): DAGVTQSPTHLIKTRGQQVTLRCSPISGHKSVSWYQQVLGQGPQFIFQYYEKEERGRGNFPDRFSARQFPNYSSELNVNALLLGDSALYLCASSLTTDTQYFGPGTRLTVL.

The J gene is TRBJ1-6, the V gene TRBV6-5, with a tentative D call TRBD1 (5 bases). V was cut by 0 bases and J by 6 bases, with 9 bases left in between. CDR1 is MNHEY, CDR2 SVGAGI, per germline. There are 15 residues in the CDR3. This CDR3 is CASSYSNRFNSPLHF. CDR3 sequence (DNA): TGTGCCAGCAGTTACTCGAACAGGTTTAATTCACCCCTCCACTTT.

The chain uses TRBV11-3 and TRBJ2-3; TRBD1 aligns across 7 bases. CDR1 and CDR2 from the germline V gene are SGHNT and YENEEA. The CDR3 covers 17 residues. Germline trimming cut 5 bases from V and 4 bases from J; bases unmatched to any gene: 15. The CDR3 region has the DNA TGTGCCAGCAGCCCAGCCCTGGGCCCGGGACAGCCAGATACGCAGTATTTT. It is translated as CASSPALGPGQPDTQYF.

The rearrangement links TRBV2 to TRBJ1-4; the match to TRBD1 covers 9 bases. Germline V gives CDR1 SNHLY, CDR2 FYNNEI. There are 15 residues in the CDR3. V was clipped by 5 bases and J by 8 bases; unmatched bases: 9. The CDR3 DNA is TGTGCCAGCAGTTTGGGGACAGGGAGATTCGAAAAACTGTTTTTT. The encoded protein is CASSLGTGRFEKLFF. Using reference TRBV2 and TRBJ1-4 for the parts outside the CDR3, the full variable domain is EPEVTQTPSHQVTQMGQEVILRCVPISNHLYFYWYRQILGQKVEFLVSFYNNEISEKSEIFDDQFSVERPDGSNFTLKIRSTKLEDSAMYFCASSLGTGRFEKLFFGSGTQLSVL.

The chain links TRBV7-2 to TRBJ2-7; D is perhaps TRBD1 (5 bases). CDR3 length: 14 amino acids. V dropped 7 bases and J dropped 2 bases, with 15 bases sitting between them. Germline CDR1 SGHTA, CDR2 FQGNSA. DNA for the CDR3: TGTGCCAGCAAAAACTGGGGCGGCACCTACGAGCAGTACTTC. As protein: CASKNWGGTYEQYF. The variable domain in full, with the rest retrieved from reference TRBV7-2 and TRBJ2-7, is GAGVSQSPSNKVTEKGKDVELRCDPISGHTALYWYRQSLGQGLEFLIYFQGNSAPDKSGLPSDRFSAERTGGSVSTLTIQRTQQEDSAVYLCASKNWGGTYEQYFGPGTRLTVT.

The chain carries TRBV7-6 and TRBJ2-1; 8 nucleotides line up with TRBD2. Germline trimming cut 5 bases from V and 7 bases from J; bases unmatched to any gene: 10. The length of the CDR3 is 15 residues. Germline lookup yields CDR1 SGHVS and CDR2 FNYEAQ. In DNA form, the CDR3 reads TGTGCCAGCAGCCCCCCCCCGGGACTAGGGAATGAGCAGTTCTTC. Translated: CASSPPPGLGNEQFF.

The CDR3 protein is CASSRGTDELGGYTF. Written as DNA, the CDR3 is TGTGCCAGCAGCCGCGGGACAGACGAACTGGGTGGCTACACCTTC. V is TRBV7-9 and J is TRBJ1-2, with 7 bases fitting TRBD1. The CDR3 runs to 15 residues. The ends lost 5 bases at V and 7 bases at J; junction bases unmatched: 13. Germline loops: CDR1 SEHNR, CDR2 FQNEAQ (reference sequence).

The rearrangement links TRBV12-5 to TRBJ1-6, with 7 bases lining up with TRBD1. Germline V lookup: CDR1 LGHNT, CDR2 FRNRAP. The CDR3 is 15 amino acids. The CDR3 reads CARGGGSSYNSPLHF. DNA of the CDR3: TGTGCCAGGGGGGGCGGGAGCTCCTATAATTCACCCCTCCACTTT.